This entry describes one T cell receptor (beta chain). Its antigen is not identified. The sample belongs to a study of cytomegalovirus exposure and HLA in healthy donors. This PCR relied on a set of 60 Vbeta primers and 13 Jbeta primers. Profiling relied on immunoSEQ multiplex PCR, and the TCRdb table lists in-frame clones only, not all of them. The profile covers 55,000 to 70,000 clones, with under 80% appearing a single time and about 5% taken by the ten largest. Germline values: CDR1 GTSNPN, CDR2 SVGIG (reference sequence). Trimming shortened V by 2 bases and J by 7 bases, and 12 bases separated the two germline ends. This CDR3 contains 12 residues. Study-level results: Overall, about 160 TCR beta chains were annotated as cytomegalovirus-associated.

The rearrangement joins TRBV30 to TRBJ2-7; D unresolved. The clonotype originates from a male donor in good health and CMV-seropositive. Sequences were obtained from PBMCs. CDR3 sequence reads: CAWSLQGEEQYF. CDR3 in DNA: TGTGCCTGGAGTCTGCAAGGAGAAGAGCAGTACTTC.